This T cell receptor beta chain was recorded in a study of blood T cells in healthy people across ages. Alongside a J-beta primer mix, a sample-barcoded 5' primer served in a second PCR lasting about 7 to 12 cycles. Unique molecular identifiers of 12 random nucleotides labeled each cDNA. TCRdb passed the 5' RACE reads through MiXCR, listing each CDR3 protein once. Of fewer than 1.5 million distinct CDR3 sequences listed, around 39% are singletons. The authors drew around 9.4 milliliters of peripheral blood from each donor. Extracted total RNA amounted to at least 5.5 micrograms for each sample. CDR3 length: 15 residues. This clonotype was recorded once. The junction shows a germline mismatch at one end, possibly a read error.

The sequence derives from a woman between 18 and 29 years old in good health. The chain joins TRBV12-3 or TRBV12-4 to TRBJ2-3; 7 bases fit TRBD2. Source material: blood. Here the CDR3 DNA reads TGTGCCAGCAGTTTCCAAGCGGGGAGGGCAGATGCGCAGTATTTT. Translating gives CASSFQAGRADAQYF.